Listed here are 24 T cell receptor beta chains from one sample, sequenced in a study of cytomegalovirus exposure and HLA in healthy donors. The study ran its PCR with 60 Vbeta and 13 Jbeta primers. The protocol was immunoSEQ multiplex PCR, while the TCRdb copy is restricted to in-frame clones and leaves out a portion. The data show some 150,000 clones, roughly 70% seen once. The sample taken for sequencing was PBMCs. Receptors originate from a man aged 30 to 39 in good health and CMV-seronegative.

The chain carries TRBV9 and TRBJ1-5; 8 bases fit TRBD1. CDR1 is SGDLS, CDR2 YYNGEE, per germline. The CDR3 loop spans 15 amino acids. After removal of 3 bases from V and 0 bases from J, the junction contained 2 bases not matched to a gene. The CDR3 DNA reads TGTGCCAGCAGCGCGACAGGGGATAGCAATCAGCCCCAGCATTTT. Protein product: CASSATGDSNQPQHF. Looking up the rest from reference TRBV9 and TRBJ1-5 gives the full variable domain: DSGVTQTPKHLITATGQRVTLRCSPRSGDLSVYWYQQSLDQGLQFLIQYYNGEERAKGNILERFSAQQFPDLHSELNLSSLELGDSALYFCASSATGDSNQPQHFGDGTRLSIL.

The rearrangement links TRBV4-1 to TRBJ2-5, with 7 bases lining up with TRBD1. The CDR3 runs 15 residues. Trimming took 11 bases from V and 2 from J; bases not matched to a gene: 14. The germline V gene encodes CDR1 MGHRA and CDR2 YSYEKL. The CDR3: CAFIPGQQSQETQYF. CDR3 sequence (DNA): TGCGCCTTTATACCGGGACAGCAAAGTCAAGAGACCCAGTACTTC.

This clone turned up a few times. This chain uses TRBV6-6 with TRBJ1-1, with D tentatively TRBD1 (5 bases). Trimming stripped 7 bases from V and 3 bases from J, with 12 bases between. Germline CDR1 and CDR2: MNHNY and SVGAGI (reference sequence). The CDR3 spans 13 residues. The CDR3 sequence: CASIQSTDTEAFF. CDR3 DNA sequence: TGTGCCAGCATTCAGTCGACAGACACTGAAGCTTTCTTT.

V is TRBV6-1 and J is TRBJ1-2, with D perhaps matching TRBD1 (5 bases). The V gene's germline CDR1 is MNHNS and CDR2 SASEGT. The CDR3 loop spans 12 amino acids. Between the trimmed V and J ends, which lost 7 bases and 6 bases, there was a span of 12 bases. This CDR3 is CASKWGDNGYTF. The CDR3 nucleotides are TGTGCCAGCAAGTGGGGGGATAATGGCTACACCTTC.

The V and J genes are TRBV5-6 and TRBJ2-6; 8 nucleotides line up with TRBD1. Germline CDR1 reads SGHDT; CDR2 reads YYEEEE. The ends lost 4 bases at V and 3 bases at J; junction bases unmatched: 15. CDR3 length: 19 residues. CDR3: CASSHPFRTGSDGANVLTF. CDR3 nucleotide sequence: TGTGCCAGCAGCCACCCGTTTAGGACAGGGAGCGATGGGGCCAACGTCCTGACTTTC.

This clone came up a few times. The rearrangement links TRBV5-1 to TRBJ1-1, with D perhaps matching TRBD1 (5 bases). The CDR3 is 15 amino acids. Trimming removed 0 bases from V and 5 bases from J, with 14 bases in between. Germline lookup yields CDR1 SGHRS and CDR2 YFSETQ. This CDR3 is CASSLAGRVGTEAFF. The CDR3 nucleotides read TGCGCCAGCAGCTTGGCCGGCAGGGTGGGGACTGAAGCTTTCTTT.

CDR3 loop: CASSLLSSGSADTQYF. CDR3 nucleotides: TGCGCCAGCAGCTTGTTGTCTAGCGGGAGTGCAGATACGCAGTATTTT. This chain joins TRBV5-1 and TRBJ2-3, with TRBD2 identical over 10 bases. The CDR3 is 16 amino acids. Germline CDR1 is SGHRS and CDR2 is YFSETQ. V gave up 1 base and J gave up 4 bases; unmatched junction bases: 6.

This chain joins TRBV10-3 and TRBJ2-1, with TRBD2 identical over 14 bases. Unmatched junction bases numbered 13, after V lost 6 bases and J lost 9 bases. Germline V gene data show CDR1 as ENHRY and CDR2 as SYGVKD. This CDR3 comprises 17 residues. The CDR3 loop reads CAISATSGRVSEGEQFF. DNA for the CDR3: TGTGCCATCAGCGCGACTAGCGGGAGGGTATCCGAAGGTGAGCAGTTCTTC.

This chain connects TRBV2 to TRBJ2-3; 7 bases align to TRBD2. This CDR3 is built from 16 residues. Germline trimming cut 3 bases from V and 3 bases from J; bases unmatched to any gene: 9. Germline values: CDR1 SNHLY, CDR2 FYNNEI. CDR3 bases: TGTGCCAGCAGTGATTTAGCGGGCGGTGGGACAGATACGCAGTATTTT. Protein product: CASSDLAGGGTDTQYF.

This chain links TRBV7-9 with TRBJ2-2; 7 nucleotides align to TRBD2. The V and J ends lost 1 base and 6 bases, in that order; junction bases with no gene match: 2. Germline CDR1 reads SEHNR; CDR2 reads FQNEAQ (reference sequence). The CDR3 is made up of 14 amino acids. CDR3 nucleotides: TGTGCCAGCAGCTTAGGACTAGCTTCCGGGGAGCTGTTTTTT. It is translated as CASSLGLASGELFF.

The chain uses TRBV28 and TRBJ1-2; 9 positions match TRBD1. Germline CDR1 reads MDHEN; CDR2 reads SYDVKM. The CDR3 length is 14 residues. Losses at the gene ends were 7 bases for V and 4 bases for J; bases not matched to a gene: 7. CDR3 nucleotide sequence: TGTGCCAGCACCCAACAGGGGGCAGGCTATGGCTACACCTTC. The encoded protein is CASTQQGAGYGYTF.

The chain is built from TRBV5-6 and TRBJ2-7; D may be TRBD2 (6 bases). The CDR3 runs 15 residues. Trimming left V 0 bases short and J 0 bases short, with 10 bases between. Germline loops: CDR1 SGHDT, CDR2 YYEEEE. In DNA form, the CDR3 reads TGTGCCAGCAGCTTGGTGGGGGGATTCTCCTACGAGCAGTACTTC. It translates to CASSLVGGFSYEQYF.

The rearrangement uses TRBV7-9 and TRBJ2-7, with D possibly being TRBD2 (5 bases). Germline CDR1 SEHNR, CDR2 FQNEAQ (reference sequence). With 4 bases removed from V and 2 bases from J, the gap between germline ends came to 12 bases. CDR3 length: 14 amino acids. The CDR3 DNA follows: TGTGCCAGCAGCTCGGACGGACTGGCCTACGAGCAGTACTTC. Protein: CASSSDGLAYEQYF.

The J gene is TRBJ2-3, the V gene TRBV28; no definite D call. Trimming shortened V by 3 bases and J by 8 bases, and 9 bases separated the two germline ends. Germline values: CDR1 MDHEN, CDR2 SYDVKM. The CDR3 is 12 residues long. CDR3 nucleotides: TGTGCCAGCAGTTTGAGCCCGGGTACGCAGTATTTT. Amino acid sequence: CASSLSPGTQYF.

The CDR3 here is CASSGAGEQYF. The DNA of the CDR3 is TGTGCCAGCAGCGGGGCAGGTGAGCAGTACTTC. The chain recombines TRBV7-9 with TRBJ2-7; D possibly corresponds to TRBD1 (5 bases). The germline V gene has CDR1 SEHNR and CDR2 FQNEAQ (reference sequence). The V and J ends lost 5 bases and 7 bases respectively, with 9 bases between them. This CDR3 is 11 amino acids long.

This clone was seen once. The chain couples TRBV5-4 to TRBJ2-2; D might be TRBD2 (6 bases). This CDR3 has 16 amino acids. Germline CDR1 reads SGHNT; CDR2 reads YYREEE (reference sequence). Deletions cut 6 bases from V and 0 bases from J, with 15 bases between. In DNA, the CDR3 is TGTGCCAGCACCCCGGCGGGAAAGACGAACACCGGGGAGCTGTTTTTT. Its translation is CASTPAGKTNTGELFF.

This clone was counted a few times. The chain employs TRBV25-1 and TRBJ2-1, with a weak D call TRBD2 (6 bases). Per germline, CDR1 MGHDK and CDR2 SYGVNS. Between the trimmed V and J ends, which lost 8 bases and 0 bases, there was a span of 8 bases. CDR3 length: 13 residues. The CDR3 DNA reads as TGTGCCAGCGGGGACTTCTCCTACAATGAGCAGTTCTTC. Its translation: CASGDFSYNEQFF. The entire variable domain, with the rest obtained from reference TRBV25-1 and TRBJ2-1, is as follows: EADIYQTPRYLVIGTGKKITLECSQTMGHDKMYWYQQDPGMELHLIHYSYGVNSTEKGDLSSESTVSRIRTEHFPLTLESARPSHTSQYLCASGDFSYNEQFFGPGTRLTVL.

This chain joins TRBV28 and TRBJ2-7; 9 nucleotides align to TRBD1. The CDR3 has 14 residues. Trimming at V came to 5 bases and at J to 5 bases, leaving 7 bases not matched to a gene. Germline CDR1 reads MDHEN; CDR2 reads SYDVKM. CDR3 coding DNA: TGTGCCAGCAGTGCCCGGGACAGGGTCGACGAGCAGTACTTC. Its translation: CASSARDRVDEQYF.

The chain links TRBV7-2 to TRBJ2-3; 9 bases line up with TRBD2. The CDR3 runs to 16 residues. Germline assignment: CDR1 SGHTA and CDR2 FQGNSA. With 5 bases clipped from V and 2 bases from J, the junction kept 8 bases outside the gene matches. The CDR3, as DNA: TGTGCCAGCAGCGTGGAGGGCGGGGGGGCCACAGATACGCAGTATTTT. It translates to CASSVEGGGATDTQYF.

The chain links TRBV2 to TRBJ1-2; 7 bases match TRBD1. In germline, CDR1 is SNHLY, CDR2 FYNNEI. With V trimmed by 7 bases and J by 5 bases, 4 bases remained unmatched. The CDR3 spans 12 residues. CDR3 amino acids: CASTRQGYGYTF. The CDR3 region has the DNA TGTGCCAGCACCCGACAGGGATATGGCTACACCTTC.

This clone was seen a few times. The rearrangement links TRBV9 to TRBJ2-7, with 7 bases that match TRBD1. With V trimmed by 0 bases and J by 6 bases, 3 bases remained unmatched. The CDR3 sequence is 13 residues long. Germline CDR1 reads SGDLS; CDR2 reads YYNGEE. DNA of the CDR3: TGTGCCAGCAGCGTAGAAGGGGGCAGCGAGCAGTACTTC. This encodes CASSVEGGSEQYF.

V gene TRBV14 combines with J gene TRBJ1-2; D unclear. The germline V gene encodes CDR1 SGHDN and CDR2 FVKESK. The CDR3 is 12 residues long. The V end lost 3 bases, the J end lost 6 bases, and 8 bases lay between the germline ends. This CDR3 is CASSHWADGYTF. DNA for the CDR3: TGTGCCAGCAGCCATTGGGCTGATGGCTACACCTTC.

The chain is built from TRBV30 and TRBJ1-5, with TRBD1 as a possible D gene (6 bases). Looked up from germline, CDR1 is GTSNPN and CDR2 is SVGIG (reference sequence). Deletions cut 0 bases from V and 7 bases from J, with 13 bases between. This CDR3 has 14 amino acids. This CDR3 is CAWSVRSGGQPQHF. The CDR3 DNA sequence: TGTGCCTGGAGTGTCAGGAGCGGGGGCCAGCCCCAGCATTTT.

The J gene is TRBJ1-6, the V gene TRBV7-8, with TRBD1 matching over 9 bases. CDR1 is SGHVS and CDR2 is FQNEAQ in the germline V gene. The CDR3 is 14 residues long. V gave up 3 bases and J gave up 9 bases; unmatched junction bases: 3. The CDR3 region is CASSLRDRASPLHF. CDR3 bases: TGTGCCAGCAGCTTGAGGGACAGGGCTTCACCCCTCCACTTT.